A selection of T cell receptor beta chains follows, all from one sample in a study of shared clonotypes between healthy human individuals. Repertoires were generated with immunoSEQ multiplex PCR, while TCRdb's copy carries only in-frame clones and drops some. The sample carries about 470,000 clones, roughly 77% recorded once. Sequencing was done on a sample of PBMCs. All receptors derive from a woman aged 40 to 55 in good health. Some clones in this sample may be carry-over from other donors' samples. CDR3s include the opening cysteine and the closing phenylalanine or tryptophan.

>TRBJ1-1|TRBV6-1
CASRQGKDTEAFF
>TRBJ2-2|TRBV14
CASSLQGLAGTGELFF
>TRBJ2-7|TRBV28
CASSLSSGSSYEQYF
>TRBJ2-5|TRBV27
CASGQGQETQYF
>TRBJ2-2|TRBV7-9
CASSFRDSNTGELFF
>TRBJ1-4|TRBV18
CASSPTGALSTNEKLFF
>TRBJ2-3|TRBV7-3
CASSPQGRASTDTQYF
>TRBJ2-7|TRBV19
CASSMLTRTYEQYF
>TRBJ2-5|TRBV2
CASSEEENRIKTQYF
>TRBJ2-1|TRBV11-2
CASSLSGNSYNEQFF
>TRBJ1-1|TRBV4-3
CASSQGRNTEAFF
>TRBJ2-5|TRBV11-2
CASSFRTAGETQYF
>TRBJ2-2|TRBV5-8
CASSETRNTGELFF
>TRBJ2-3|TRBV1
CTSSPGTSGGPTDTQYF
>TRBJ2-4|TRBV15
CATSRRLAGEYIQYF
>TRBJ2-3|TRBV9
CASSVGASGSTDTQYF
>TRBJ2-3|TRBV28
CASSSRAASTDTQYF
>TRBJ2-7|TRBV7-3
CASSLLAGGGEQYF
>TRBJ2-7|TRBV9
CASSVGGDHRSYEQYF
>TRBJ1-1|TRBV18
CASSREQASNTEAFF
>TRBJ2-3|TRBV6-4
CASSDGGPADTQYF
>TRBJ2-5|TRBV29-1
CSVDGLGRVGSETQYF
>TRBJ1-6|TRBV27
CASSSPPGSGSPLHF
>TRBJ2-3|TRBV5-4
CASSLSSTDTQYF
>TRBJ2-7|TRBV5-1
CASANPSRGDSYEQYF
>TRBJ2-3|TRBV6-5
CASSPLKSTDTQYF
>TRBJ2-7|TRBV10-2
CASNRDRDLNEQYF
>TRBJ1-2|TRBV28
CASSLGGHYGYTF
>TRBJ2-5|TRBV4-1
CASSQPGAGKETQYF
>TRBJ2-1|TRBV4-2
CASSQEILAEPNEQFF
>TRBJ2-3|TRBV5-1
CASSLLPSSGSGTDTQYF
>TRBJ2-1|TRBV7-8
CASSLALDPIYNEQFF
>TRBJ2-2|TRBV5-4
CASSFAGGANTGELFF
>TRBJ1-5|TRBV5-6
CASSSGQGGNQPQHF
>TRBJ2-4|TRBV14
CASSPPRSQGAKNIQYF
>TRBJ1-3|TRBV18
CASSPAGQGAGNTIYF